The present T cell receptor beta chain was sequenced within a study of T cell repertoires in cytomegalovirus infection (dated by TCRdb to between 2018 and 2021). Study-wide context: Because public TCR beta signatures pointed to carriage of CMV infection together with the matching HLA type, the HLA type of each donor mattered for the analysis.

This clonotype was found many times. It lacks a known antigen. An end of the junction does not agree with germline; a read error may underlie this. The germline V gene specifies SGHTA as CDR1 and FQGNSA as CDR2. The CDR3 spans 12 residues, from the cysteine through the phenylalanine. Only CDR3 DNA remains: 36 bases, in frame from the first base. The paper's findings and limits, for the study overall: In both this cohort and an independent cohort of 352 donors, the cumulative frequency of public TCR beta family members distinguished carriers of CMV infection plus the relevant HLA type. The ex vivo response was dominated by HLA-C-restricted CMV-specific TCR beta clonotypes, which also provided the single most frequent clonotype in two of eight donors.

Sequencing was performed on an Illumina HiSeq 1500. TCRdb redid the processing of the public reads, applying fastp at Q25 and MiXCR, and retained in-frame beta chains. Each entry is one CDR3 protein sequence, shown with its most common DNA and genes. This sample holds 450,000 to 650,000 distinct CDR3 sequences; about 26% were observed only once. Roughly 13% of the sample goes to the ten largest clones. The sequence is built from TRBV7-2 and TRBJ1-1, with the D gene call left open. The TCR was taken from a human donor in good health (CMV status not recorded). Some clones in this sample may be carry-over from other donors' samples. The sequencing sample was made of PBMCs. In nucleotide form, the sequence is TGTGCCAGCAGTCAAGACTGGGGTGAAACTTTCTTT. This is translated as CASSQDWGETFF.